This TCR beta chain is from a study of OX40 agonist ivuxolimab in advanced cancers. Notes on the research overall: Ivuxolimab was an agonistic, fully human IgG2 monoclonal antibody directed against OX40 (CD134), a costimulatory receptor. A male proportion of 82.7% and a mean age of roughly 55 years, ranging from 23 to 79, were recorded for the dose-escalation cohort. Among the 50 to 55 dose-escalation patients, 19 had hepatocellular carcinoma, approximately 15 melanoma, 9 renal cell carcinoma and 9 head and neck cancer. Partial responses occurred in three dose-escalation patients: two with cutaneous melanoma and one with hepatocellular carcinoma. Prior anti-PD-1, anti-PD-L1 or anti-CTLA-4 therapy was permitted, and checkpoint inhibitors had been received by roughly two fifths of dose-escalation patients. The monotherapy dose-escalation portion (N of about 50 patients) of the phase I ivuxolimab trial is reported in the paper. Intravenous ivuxolimab was administered to patients every 2 weeks at six dose levels: 0.01, 0.1, 0.3, 1.5, 3 and 10 mg/kg. The purpose of peripheral TCRbeta sequencing was to test whether ivuxolimab changed TCR sequence diversity and led to clonal T-cell expansion. Findings and caveats that apply to the study as a whole: Antigen specificity was not determined for the clonally expanded peripheral T cells. In the 0.1-3.0 mg/kg groups, partial responders were among the patients with the lowest normalized peripheral clonal expansion, particularly in CD8+ T cells. After ivuxolimab, expanded clones were on average more numerous among CD8+ T cells than among CD4+ T cells. At doses of 0.1 to 3.0 mg/kg, clonal expansion of both CD4+ and CD8+ blood T cells was observed from baseline to week 6. Low levels of normalized T-cell clonal expansion were also seen in some patients who did not respond.

Patients with a history of autoimmune disease or receiving systemic immunosuppression were excluded from the trial. Peripheral blood for TCR sequencing was drawn from every dose cohort at baseline, at cycle 4 day 1 and at cycle 7 day 1. The samples were drawn from a first-in-human, open-label, multicenter phase I dose-escalation trial of ivuxolimab. The trial enrolled adults with locally advanced or metastatic head and neck squamous cell, hepatocellular, melanoma or renal cell carcinoma. Before TCR sequencing, CD4+ and CD8+ T cells were separately sorted from peripheral blood. Genomic DNA was isolated from the sorted cells so that the TCRbeta CDR3 region could be sequenced. TCRbeta CDR3 regions were sequenced using the immunoSEQ Assay. Here the immuneACCESS table is served through TCRdb, limited to in-frame sequences with V and J called. Missing clones are a known gap in these copies; in checked studies unresolved V genes cover under half, and the rest lacks a known reason. The sample data list over 65,000 clones, and 80% to 95% of these were observed just once. 11% of the sample is taken by the ten largest.

With respect to this clone: It lacks a known antigen. No quality values exist for individual bases; no much larger clone is one base distant.

Unmatched junction bases come to 2, with V trimmed by 0 bases and J by 6 bases. In the germline V gene (reference sequence), CDR1 corresponds to MNHNY and CDR2 to SVGAGI. Counted from cysteine to phenylalanine, this CDR3 has 15 amino acids. Here the CDR3 DNA is all that survives: 45 bases in frame from base 1. The receptor was derived from an adult with an advanced solid tumor such as melanoma, head and neck, liver or kidney cancer. Here the sequenced sample was CD4+ or CD8+ T cells sorted from blood, taken in a trial of the OX40 agonist ivuxolimab. Here the chain combines TRBV6-6 and TRBJ1-2; 12 central bases correspond to TRBD1. The DNA sequence is as follows: TGTGCCAGCAGTTACTCGGGGACAGGGGGCAATGGCTACACCTTC. This yields the protein CASSYSGTGGNGYTF.